This is a list of T cell receptor beta chains from one sample in a study of control samples from healthy donors and cancer patients. Sequencing was performed with immunoSEQ multiplex PCR; in TCRdb, only in-frame clones are kept and a portion is missing. This table has 150,000 to 200,000 clones, more than 80% appearing once. The sample was blood. These TCRs come from a young man in good health. The CDR3 runs from the conserved cysteine through the conserved F or W.

j_call cdr3_length v_call cdr3_aa
TRBJ2-3 15 TRBV24-1 CATSGGQLGTDTQYF
TRBJ2-1 13 TRBV9 CASSAGQGVASFF
TRBJ2-1 17 TRBV6-4 CASSDSPGLAGLNEQFF
TRBJ2-2 14 TRBV19 CASSIGGNTGELFF
TRBJ2-7 16 TRBV4-1 CASSQGGATGLYEQYF
TRBJ1-3 17 TRBV28 CASSPNPRPGVGNTIYF
TRBJ1-3 16 TRBV19 CASSTGTRGRGNTIYF
TRBJ2-5 17 TRBV5-6 CASSLDRSLVAGETQYF
TRBJ1-3 14 TRBV18 CASSPQGAGNTIYF
TRBJ2-2 16 TRBV4-3 CASSQDVGMGTGELFF
TRBJ1-1 13 TRBV5-1 CASSRDSFAEAFF
TRBJ2-1 14 TRBV11-3 CASSPRTGPGEQFF
TRBJ2-1 14 TRBV28 CASSGSVRRNEQFF
TRBJ1-5 15 TRBV19 CASTADRGRNQPQHF
TRBJ1-5 19 TRBV4-1 CASSPTLRLSLGAYEPQHF
TRBJ2-1 18 TRBV24-1 CATSDQGTDYSSYNEQFF
TRBJ2-1 16 TRBV5-6 CASSLRGRGSYNEQFF
TRBJ1-5 15 TRBV4-2 CASSPEGTGGAAQHF
TRBJ2-2 14 TRBV10-3 CAISEQGKSGELFF
TRBJ1-1 14 TRBV12-5 CASGWEVWGTEAFF
TRBJ1-1 12 TRBV29-1 CSTRQGDTEAFF
TRBJ2-1 15 TRBV9 CASSPGHVSYNEQFF
TRBJ2-3 14 TRBV2 CASSGQVRTDTQYF
TRBJ2-7 14 TRBV6-2/TRBV6-3 CASSYERGAYEQYF
TRBJ1-2 13 TRBV11-1 CASSLGSGRGHTF
TRBJ1-2 12 TRBV6-5 CASSPGRHGYTF
TRBJ1-1 17 TRBV5-4 CASSPTGSRGVMAEAFF
TRBJ2-7 16 TRBV6-2/TRBV6-3 CASSPRLAGNLYEQYF
TRBJ1-1 14 TRBV29-1 CSVELPAKNTEAFF
TRBJ2-7 14 TRBV5-4 CASSPGPETYEQYF
TRBJ1-2 14 TRBV14 CASSQRDGSYGYTF
TRBJ1-6 16 TRBV6-2/TRBV6-3 CASSYSRQGKDSPLHF
TRBJ1-2 15 TRBV2 CASAEGTGVGYGYTF
TRBJ2-7 13 TRBV11-2 CASSLDPSYEQYF
TRBJ2-5 13 TRBV6-5 CASSYTGGETQYF
TRBJ2-3 13 TRBV20-1 CSASADSTDTQYF
TRBJ2-7 14 TRBV12-5 CASGLVRDRGEQYF
TRBJ1-2 13 TRBV5-1 CASSFLGGYGYTF
TRBJ2-5 13 TRBV10-2 CASRVAGVETQYF
TRBJ2-3 16 TRBV11-2 CASSLDGWAGVDTQYF
TRBJ2-7 15 TRBV4-2 CASSQGVGQGYEQYF
TRBJ2-7 13 TRBV19 CASTGPGLNEQYF
TRBJ2-7 18 TRBV19 CASSIGHPTSHSSYEQYF
TRBJ2-7 16 TRBV7-9 CASSPPGGLPVYEQYF
TRBJ1-2 12 TRBV12-3/TRBV12-4 CASSLGGTGYTF
TRBJ2-7 14 TRBV28 CASRALFPSYEQYF
TRBJ1-1 13 TRBV29-1 CSVDGAGRTEAFF
TRBJ2-3 14 TRBV7-3 CASSSESGRDTQYF
TRBJ2-5 11 TRBV18 CASSAQETQYF
TRBJ2-2 11 TRBV6-5 CASTKRGELFF
TRBJ2-1 15 TRBV3-1/TRBV3-2 CASSQDPWEQNEQFF
TRBJ2-3 14 TRBV27 CASSHLRDTDTQYF
TRBJ1-1 14 TRBV7-9 CASSMSLGGAEAFF
TRBJ1-4 12 TRBV3-1/TRBV3-2 CASSQGAEKLFF
TRBJ1-1 13 TRBV5-1 CASSLMSDTEAFF
TRBJ1-2 12 TRBV7-2 CASSLDSYGYTF
TRBJ2-3 15 TRBV5-1 CASRPQGRRTDTQYF
TRBJ2-1 14 TRBV7-2 CASSPGPLLGEQFF